A single sample is the source of the 16 T cell receptor beta chains below, sequenced in a study of blood T cell repertoires in COVID-19. The protocol was immunoSEQ multiplex PCR, while the TCRdb copy is restricted to in-frame clones and leaves out a portion. This sample yields a few hundred thousand clones, of which 85% are seen a single time; under 3% belongs to the top ten. The sample taken for sequencing was PBMCs or T cells enriched from blood (not recorded which). These receptors were obtained from a woman aged 45-59 years who had recovered from COVID-19.

The chain combines TRBV5-1 with TRBJ2-3; unclear D gene. With 5 bases removed from V and 0 bases from J, the gap between germline ends came to 10 bases. The CDR3 sequence is 14 residues long. Per the germline V gene, CDR1 is SGHRS and CDR2 is YFSETQ. CDR3 sequence: CASRSEPSTDTQYF. The CDR3 nucleotides read TGCGCCAGCAGGAGCGAACCTAGCACAGATACGCAGTATTTT.

This clone has a handful of counts. This chain uses TRBV5-1 with TRBJ2-5; D remains unclear. From germline, CDR1 is SGHRS and CDR2 YFSETQ. V was pared by 0 bases and J by 0 bases, with 12 bases between. The CDR3 loop spans 16 amino acids. CDR3 nucleotides: TGCGCCAGCAGCTTGGGGCCAAACCCGTACCAAGAGACCCAGTACTTC. It is translated as CASSLGPNPYQETQYF.

This clone has a single count. V and J are TRBV2 and TRBJ1-6; a possible D gene is TRBD1 (5 bases). Germline V gene lookup returns CDR1 SNHLY and CDR2 FYNNEI. CDR3 length: 15 residues. Trimming cost V 3 bases and J 10 bases, with 16 bases left between them. The DNA of the CDR3 is TGTGCCAGCAGTGAGTTGGAGGGGCGAAACTCACCCCTCCACTTT. Translated, it gives CASSELEGRNSPLHF.

This chain connects TRBV7-2 to TRBJ1-2; 7 nucleotides agree with TRBD1. The CDR3 has 15 amino acids. The germline gives CDR1 SGHTA, CDR2 FQGNSA. With V trimmed by 5 bases and J by 2 bases, 8 bases remained unmatched. The CDR3: CASSPDQGVNYGYTF. The CDR3 DNA reads TGTGCCAGCAGCCCCGATCAGGGGGTCAACTATGGCTACACCTTC. Full variable domain (outside the CDR3, taken from reference TRBV7-2 and TRBJ1-2): GAGVSQSPSNKVTEKGKDVELRCDPISGHTALYWYRQSLGQGLEFLIYFQGNSAPDKSGLPSDRFSAERTGGSVSTLTIQRTQQEDSAVYLCASSPDQGVNYGYTFGSGTRLTVV.

V and J are TRBV18 and TRBJ2-3, with 11 bases that match TRBD1. CDR1 is KGHSH, CDR2 LQKENI, per germline. This CDR3 region has 14 residues. J was trimmed by 7 bases and V by 2 bases; bases with no gene match: 2. Here the CDR3 DNA reads TGTGCCAGCTCACCAGGGACAGGGGGGAATACGCAGTATTTT. The encoded protein is CASSPGTGGNTQYF.

The chain uses TRBV2 and TRBJ1-5, with D unclear. V was trimmed by 2 bases and J by 2 bases, leaving 10 bases between them. The CDR3 has 15 amino acids. Germline V gene sequence: CDR1 SNHLY, CDR2 FYNNEI. The CDR3 nucleotides are TGTGCCAGCAGTGAAATCGCCTCGGGCAATCAGCCCCAGCATTTT. Translating gives CASSEIASGNQPQHF. The variable domain in full, with the rest retrieved from reference TRBV2 and TRBJ1-5, is EPEVTQTPSHQVTQMGQEVILRCVPISNHLYFYWYRQILGQKVEFLVSFYNNEISEKSEIFDDQFSVERPDGSNFTLKIRSTKLEDSAMYFCASSEIASGNQPQHFGDGTRLSIL.

The sample holds one count of this clone. This chain connects TRBV7-9 to TRBJ2-2; a possible D gene is TRBD1 (6 bases). V was clipped by 10 bases and J by 2 bases, with 14 bases between them. In germline, CDR1 is SEHNR, CDR2 FQNEAQ (reference sequence). This CDR3 spans 14 amino acids. The CDR3 DNA reads TGTGCCACCCAGGGGATTCTAAACACCGGGGAGCTGTTTTTT. Translated: CATQGILNTGELFF.

The rearrangement uses TRBV7-8 and TRBJ1-2, with TRBD1 identical over 7 bases. Germline V gene data show CDR1 as SGHVS and CDR2 as FQNEAQ. This CDR3 has 19 amino acids. Trimming at V came to 3 bases and at J to 0 bases, leaving 16 bases not matched to a gene. In nucleotides, the CDR3 is TGTGCCAGCAGCTTGGTGACAGTCGGACAGGTCCCTACTAACTATGGCTACACCTTC. Protein sequence: CASSLVTVGQVPTNYGYTF.

This sequence joins TRBV5-4 and TRBJ1-1; 8 bases map to TRBD1. Germline values: CDR1 SGHNT, CDR2 YYREEE (reference sequence). The CDR3 has 14 residues. Unmatched junction bases numbered 4, after V lost 2 bases and J lost 4 bases. Here the CDR3 reads CASSLQGVGTEAFF. Written as DNA, the CDR3 is TGTGCCAGCAGCTTACAGGGGGTTGGCACTGAAGCTTTCTTT.

This chain connects TRBV18 to TRBJ1-4; 7 nucleotides line up with TRBD1. CDR3 size: 16 residues. The germline CDR1 and CDR2 sequences are KGHSH and LQKENI. Trimming at V came to 1 base and at J to 7 bases, leaving 9 bases not matched to a gene. The CDR3 DNA is TGTGCCAGCTCACCACGAAATAGGGGGCTTGGTGAAAAACTGTTTTTT. This encodes CASSPRNRGLGEKLFF.

Note on this clone: Distinct nucleotide sequences in the sample also encode this CDR3. V is TRBV4-2 and J is TRBJ1-4, with TRBD1 matching over 9 bases. The CDR3 runs 16 residues. V was pared by 0 bases and J by 3 bases, with 2 bases of the junction left unmatched. Germline CDR1 reads LGHNA; CDR2 reads YNFKEQ. The chain's CDR3 is CASSQETGGSNEKLFF. Written as DNA, the CDR3 is TGTGCCAGCAGCCAAGAAACAGGGGGCTCTAATGAAAAACTGTTTTTT.

The DNA for the CDR3 is TGTGCCAGCAGCTTAGACGGGGCTAGCGCCTACAATGAGCAGTTCTTC. Encoded protein: CASSLDGASAYNEQFF. This chain links TRBV7-2 with TRBJ2-1; possibly TRBD2 for D (6 bases). This CDR3 is built from 16 residues. V was cut by 1 base and J by 2 bases, with 12 bases left in between. The germline V gene encodes CDR1 SGHTA and CDR2 FQGNSA.

The V and J genes are TRBV7-9 and TRBJ1-4; D unresolved. The ends were cut back, 0 bases at V and 0 bases at J, with 5 bases in the middle. The CDR3 has 15 amino acids. Germline lookup yields CDR1 SEHNR and CDR2 FQNEAQ (reference sequence). CDR3 sequence (DNA): TGTGCCAGCAGCTTAGCGAGTGCAACTAATGAAAAACTGTTTTTT. Translated, it gives CASSLASATNEKLFF.

The chain carries TRBV5-1 and TRBJ1-2; TRBD1 is a possible D gene (6 bases). Germline values: CDR1 SGHRS, CDR2 YFSETQ. The CDR3 loop spans 13 amino acids. V dropped 0 bases and J dropped 8 bases, with 11 bases sitting between them. The CDR3 is CASSLVWGHGYTF. The CDR3 DNA reads TGCGCCAGCAGCTTGGTGTGGGGGCACGGCTACACCTTC.

The chain links TRBV7-9 to TRBJ1-4; perhaps TRBD1 as D (5 bases). The CDR3 totals 15 residues. Germline V gene lookup returns CDR1 SEHNR and CDR2 FQNEAQ (reference sequence). Trimming pared 1 base from V and 5 bases from J, leaving 11 bases between. The CDR3 DNA reads TGTGCCAGCAGCTTAGTTGCAGGGAAGAATGAAAAACTGTTTTTT. Translating gives CASSLVAGKNEKLFF.

The rearrangement links TRBV3-1 (or the pseudogene TRBV3-2) to TRBJ1-6; TRBD1 might be the D (5 bases). Germline V gene sequence: CDR1 LGHDT, CDR2 YNNKEL (reference sequence). This CDR3 comprises 15 residues. Trimming cost V 4 bases and J 9 bases, with 16 bases left between them. CDR3 bases: TGTGCCAGCAGCCCCCGAGTCGGCGGGGGTTCACCCCTCCACTTT. It yields the protein CASSPRVGGGSPLHF.